This record concerns one TCR beta chain sequence. Antigen: not known. Profiling relied on immunoSEQ multiplex PCR, and the TCRdb table lists in-frame clones only, not all of them. The repertoire holds 130,000 or so clones, with roughly 92% as singletons. This CDR3 has 14 amino acids. Looked up from germline, CDR1 is SGHAT and CDR2 is FQNNGV. V lost 4 bases to trimming and J lost 3 bases; unmatched junction nucleotides: 5. The sample is drawn from a study of T cell responses to AZD1222 COVID-19 vaccine. Study-level information: Whether given at about 4 or about 12 weeks, second doses were pooled.

Overall study findings and caveats: Spike-specific TCR breadth and depth both grew after two AZD1222 doses. CD4 TCRs associated with vaccination spanned spike, dominating at 160-218 and 743-854. Only five to seven individuals given AZD1222 were seropositive at baseline.

The V call is TRBV11-2, the J call TRBJ1-1; the match to TRBD1 covers 7 bases. This receptor was obtained from an adult in good health. The sequencing here drew on peripheral blood, taken on day 0 of AZD1222 vaccination. DNA for the CDR3: TGTGCCAGCAGCTCCTTAGGGGGCCACACTGAAGCTTTCTTT. It translates to CASSSLGGHTEAFF. The entire variable domain, with the rest obtained from reference TRBV11-2 and TRBJ1-1, is as follows: EAGVAQSPRYKIIEKRQSVAFWCNPISGHATLYWYQQILGQGPKLLIQFQNNGVVDDSQLPKDRFSAERLKGVDSTLKIQPAKLEDSAVYLCASSSLGGHTEAFFGQGTRLTVV.